The 19 T cell receptor beta chains in this list originate from one sample, sequenced in a study of blood T cell repertoires in COVID-19. Libraries were prepared by immunoSEQ multiplex PCR; TCRdb keeps only in-frame clonotypes and omits some of them. Of 100,000 to 150,000 clones listed, less than 90% were seen once; the top ten hold roughly 8%. The sequencing input was peripheral blood. Receptor source: a man aged 65 to 79 who had recovered from COVID-19.

The rearrangement joins TRBV4-1 to TRBJ1-6; no clear D gene. V was clipped by 0 bases and J by 6 bases, with 6 bases between them. CDR3 length equals 14 residues. Germline V lookup: CDR1 MGHRA, CDR2 YSYEKL. CDR3 loop: CASSQDYPNSPLHF. Written as DNA, the CDR3 is TGCGCCAGCAGCCAAGACTACCCTAATTCACCCCTCCACTTT.

The V and J genes are TRBV4-3 and TRBJ2-1; 7 nucleotides line up with TRBD2. The CDR3 contains 16 residues. With V trimmed by 4 bases and J by 8 bases, 14 bases remained unmatched. Germline values: CDR1 LGHNA, CDR2 YSLEER. CDR3 in DNA: TGCGCCAGCAGCCGTGACGGCAGGTTGGGAGGGGATGAGCAGTTCTTC. It is translated as CASSRDGRLGGDEQFF.

The chain employs TRBV18 and TRBJ1-1; no reliable D call. Trimming stripped 3 bases from V and 1 base from J, with 9 bases between. In germline, CDR1 is KGHSH, CDR2 LQKENI. This CDR3 contains 14 residues. The CDR3 region is CASSPVRTNTEAFF. CDR3 in DNA: TGTGCCAGCTCACCTGTCAGAACGAACACTGAAGCTTTCTTT.

The chain links TRBV5-5 to TRBJ1-2; 7 bases are a match to TRBD1. This CDR3 comprises 17 residues. Germline V gives CDR1 SGHKS, CDR2 YYEKEE (reference sequence). After removal of 1 base from V and 3 bases from J, the junction contained 12 bases not matched to a gene. This CDR3 is CASSLRALQGIDYGYTF. The DNA for the CDR3 is TGTGCCAGCAGCTTGAGGGCCCTACAGGGGATCGACTATGGCTACACCTTC.

This chain links TRBV10-1 with TRBJ2-3; 8 bases map to TRBD1. This CDR3 is 13 amino acids long. The V gene end was trimmed by 6 bases and the J gene end by 1 base; junction bases not matched to a gene: 0. Germline lookup yields CDR1 WNHNN and CDR2 SYGVQD (reference sequence). CDR3 nucleotides: TGCGCCAGCAGGGGACAGGGCACAGATACGCAGTATTTT. It specifies CASRGQGTDTQYF.

CDR3 sequence reads: CAISEVGGGNIQYF. The CDR3 DNA follows: TGTGCCATCAGTGAGGTAGGGGGCGGAAACATTCAGTACTTC. The chain links TRBV10-3 to TRBJ2-4; 7 nucleotides line up with TRBD1. The CDR3 is 14 amino acids. The germline gives CDR1 ENHRY, CDR2 SYGVKD. The junction had 4 bases not matched to a gene; V was cut back by 2 bases and J by 6 bases.

The rearrangement joins TRBV28 to TRBJ1-1; 7 positions agree with TRBD1. The J segment lost 4 bases and the V segment lost 1 base, leaving 0 bases of the junction unmatched. The CDR3 consists of 13 residues. Per the germline V gene, CDR1 is MDHEN and CDR2 is SYDVKM. The CDR3 coding sequence is TGTGCCAGCAGTTTATCAGGGGGCACTGAAGCTTTCTTT. Its protein is CASSLSGGTEAFF.

The V call is TRBV19, the J call TRBJ1-1; D possibly corresponds to TRBD1 (5 bases). The length of the CDR3 is 14 residues. Trimming removed 4 bases at V and 8 bases at J, with 17 bases between. The germline V gene encodes CDR1 LNHDA and CDR2 SQIVND (reference sequence). As DNA, the CDR3 is TGTGCCAGTAGTAAGAGCGGGGCAAATATCGAAGCTTTCTTT. As protein: CASSKSGANIEAFF.

This clone occurred a few times. The rearrangement links TRBV5-1 to TRBJ2-1; no definite D call. The germline V and J ends were trimmed by 7 bases and 0 bases, with 11 bases remaining between them. The germline gives CDR1 SGHRS, CDR2 YFSETQ. This CDR3 is 14 amino acids long. CDR3 loop: CASYPYNSYNEQFF. In DNA, the CDR3 is TGCGCCAGCTACCCTTACAACTCCTACAATGAGCAGTTCTTC.

The chain is built from TRBV6-5 and TRBJ2-7; 8 bases align to TRBD1. Germline V CDR1 and CDR2: MNHEY, SVGAGI. The CDR3 runs 13 residues. V lost 8 bases and J lost 1; bases outside the gene matches: 4. The CDR3 protein is CASDGQGSYEQYF. CDR3 DNA sequence: TGTGCCAGCGACGGACAGGGTTCCTACGAGCAGTACTTC.

V and J are TRBV6-4 and TRBJ2-2; the match to TRBD1 covers 9 bases. Germline V lookup: CDR1 MRHNA, CDR2 SNTAGT. This CDR3 has 14 amino acids. Germline trimming cut 6 bases from V and 7 bases from J; bases unmatched to any gene: 6. The CDR3 nucleotides read TGTGCCAGCAGCTCGACAGGGGGTGGCGGGGAGCTGTTTTTT. Protein sequence: CASSSTGGGGELFF.

DNA for the CDR3: TGTGCCAGCAGGCTAACGGAGAACTATGGCTACACCTTC. This sequence encodes CASRLTENYGYTF. V gene TRBV27 combines with J gene TRBJ1-2; D gene uncertain. The CDR3 has 13 residues. CDR1 and CDR2 from the germline V gene are MNHEY and SMNVEV (reference sequence). The germline V and J ends were trimmed by 6 bases and 2 bases, with 10 bases remaining between them.

V is TRBV28 and J is TRBJ1-1; D gene unclear. Trimming took off 4 bases at V and 0 bases at J, with 6 bases between the two ends. The CDR3 extends over 13 amino acids. CDR1 MDHEN and CDR2 SYDVKM come from the germline V gene. CDR3 sequence: CASSSSVNTEAFF. The CDR3 DNA is TGTGCCAGCAGTTCATCGGTGAACACTGAAGCTTTCTTT.

The gene calls are TRBV28 and TRBJ2-7; perhaps TRBD2 as D (5 bases). CDR3 length: 14 residues. V lost 1 base and J lost 2, with 9 bases in between. Germline values: CDR1 MDHEN, CDR2 SYDVKM. The CDR3 reads CASSLSDGTYEQYF. The CDR3 region has the DNA TGTGCCAGCAGTTTATCGGACGGGACCTACGAGCAGTACTTC.

The sample holds one count of this clone. This sequence joins TRBV29-1 and TRBJ2-1; 7 bases align to TRBD2. CDR1 SQVTM and CDR2 ANQGSEA come from the germline V gene. The length of the CDR3 is 14 residues. Trimming cost V 8 bases and J 5 bases; bases outside gene matches: 12. CDR3 protein: CSSKIREVHNEQFF. The CDR3 nucleotides read TGCAGCTCGAAAATCCGGGAGGTCCACAATGAGCAGTTCTTC.

V usage is TRBV5-3 and J usage is TRBJ2-2, with 7 bases that match TRBD2. TRBV5-3 is treated as an ORF (open reading frame) with a function not yet certain. J lost 3 bases, V lost 2 bases, and 7 bases had no gene match. The CDR3 totals 16 residues. CDR3 amino acids: CARSFPGGGDTGELFF. The CDR3 bases are TGTGCCAGAAGCTTTCCGGGGGGAGGTGACACCGGGGAGCTGTTTTTT.

The chain carries TRBV18 and TRBJ1-1; perhaps TRBD1 as D (5 bases). This CDR3 region has 15 residues. Germline loops: CDR1 KGHSH, CDR2 LQKENI. V gave up 4 bases and J gave up 1 base, with 13 bases separating them. The CDR3 region has the DNA TGTGCCAGCTCACTCTCCCTGGGGGGGAACACTGAAGCTTTCTTT. Amino acid sequence: CASSLSLGGNTEAFF.

The table lists this clone with a few counts. The genes are TRBV5-8 and TRBJ1-2, with D maybe TRBD1 (6 bases). The CDR3 length is 14 residues. Germline CDR1 and CDR2: SGHTS and YDEGEE. The germline V and J ends were trimmed by 4 bases and 5 bases, with 15 bases remaining between them. CDR3: CASSHSTGRYGYTF. The CDR3 DNA reads as TGTGCCAGCAGCCATTCGACAGGAAGATATGGCTACACCTTC.

This clone was observed a single time. J is TRBJ2-5 and V is TRBV29-1; the D gene is possibly TRBD1 (5 bases). The CDR3 consists of 14 residues. Germline CDR1 reads SQVTM; CDR2 reads ANQGSEA. Trimming removed 3 bases from V and 4 bases from J, with 15 bases in between. In DNA form, the CDR3 reads TGCAGCGTTGATGTGGGGCACGGTGGAGAGACCCAGTACTTC. It yields the protein CSVDVGHGGETQYF.